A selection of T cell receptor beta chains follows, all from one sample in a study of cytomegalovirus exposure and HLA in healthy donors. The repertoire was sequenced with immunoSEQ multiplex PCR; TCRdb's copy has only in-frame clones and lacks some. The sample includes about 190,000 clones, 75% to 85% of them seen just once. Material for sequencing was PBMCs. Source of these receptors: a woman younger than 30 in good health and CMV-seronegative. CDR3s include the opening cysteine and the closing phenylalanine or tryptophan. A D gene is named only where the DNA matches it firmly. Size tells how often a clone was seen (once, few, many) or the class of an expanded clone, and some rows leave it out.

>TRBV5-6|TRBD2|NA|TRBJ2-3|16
TGTGCCAGCAGCTCCCTGGGACTAGCGGGAGGAGATACGCAGTATTTT
CASSSLGLAGGDTQYF
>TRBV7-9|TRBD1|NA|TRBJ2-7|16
TGTTCCAGCAGCTTTACCCCGCCTGACAGGGACTACGAGCAGTACTTC
CSSSFTPPDRDYEQYF
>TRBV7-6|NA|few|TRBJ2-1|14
TGTGCCAGCAGCTTAGCGCGCCAGGGCCGAGAGCAGTTCTTC
CASSLARQGREQFF
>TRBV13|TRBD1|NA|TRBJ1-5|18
TGTGCCAGCAGCTTTGGAGGCAGGGGGTCCGGTAGCAATCAGCCCCAGCATTTT
CASSFGGRGSGSNQPQHF
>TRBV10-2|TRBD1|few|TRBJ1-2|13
TGCGCCAGCAGTGAGACAGGGGCGCGGGGCTACACCTTC
CASSETGARGYTF
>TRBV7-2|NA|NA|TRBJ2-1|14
TGTGCCAGCAGCTTAGGCACACGTAACAATGAGCAGTTCTTC
CASSLGTRNNEQFF
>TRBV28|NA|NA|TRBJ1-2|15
TGTGCCAGCAGTTTACTGCGGGGCGCGAACTATGGCTACACCTTC
CASSLLRGANYGYTF
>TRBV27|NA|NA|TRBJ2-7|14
TGTGCCAGCAGTTGGGGGACAAACTCCTACGAGCAGTACTTC
CASSWGTNSYEQYF
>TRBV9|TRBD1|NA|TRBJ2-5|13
TGTGCCAGCAGCCTAGGACAGGGACAGACCCAGTACTTC
CASSLGQGQTQYF
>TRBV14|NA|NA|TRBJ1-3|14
TGTGCCAGCAGCCAAGGGACAAACGGAAACACCATATATTTT
CASSQGTNGNTIYF
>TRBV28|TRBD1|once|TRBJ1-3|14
TGTGCCAGCAGCCCGTCGGACAGGCGGGCCACCATATATTTT
CASSPSDRRATIYF
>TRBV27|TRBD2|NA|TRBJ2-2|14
TGTGCCAGCAGTTCGGGGGGAGGTACCGGGGAGCTGTTTTTT
CASSSGGGTGELFF
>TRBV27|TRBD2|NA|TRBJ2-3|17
TGTGCCAGCAGTTTAAAGGGACTAGCGAGGAGCACAGATACGCAGTATTTT
CASSLKGLARSTDTQYF
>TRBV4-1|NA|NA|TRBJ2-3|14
TGCGCCAGCAGCCAAGATTCGGGGGCAGATACGCAGTATTTT
CASSQDSGADTQYF
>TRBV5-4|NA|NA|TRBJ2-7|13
TGTGCCAGCAGCTTAGACGGAGCCTACGAGCAGTACTTC
CASSLDGAYEQYF
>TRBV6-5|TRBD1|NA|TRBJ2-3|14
TGTGCCGCGGGAAGGGACAGGAATCGAGATACGCAGTATTTT
CAAGRDRNRDTQYF
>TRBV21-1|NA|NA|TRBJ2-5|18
TGTGCCAGCAGCCGACAGGGGGCGGCTAGCGGGGACCAAGAGACCCAGTACTTC
CASSRQGAASGDQETQYF
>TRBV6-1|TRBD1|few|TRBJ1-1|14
TGTGCCAGCACAGGGGGCGCGGGGAACACTGAAGCTTTCTTT
CASTGGAGNTEAFF
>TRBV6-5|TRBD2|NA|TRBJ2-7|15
TGTGCCAGCAGTTACGACCCTAGCGGGAACTACGAGCAGTACTTC
CASSYDPSGNYEQYF
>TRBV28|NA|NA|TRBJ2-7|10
TGTGCCAGCAGTTTACCGGGACTCTTCTTC
CASSLPGLFF
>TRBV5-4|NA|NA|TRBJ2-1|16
TGTGCCAGCAGCCCACTTTCCGGGGAACCGAGAAATGAGCAGTTCTTC
CASSPLSGEPRNEQFF
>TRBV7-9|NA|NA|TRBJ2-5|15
TGTTCCAGCAGCCACCGGGGGGCGGACCAAGAGACCCAGTACTTC
CSSSHRGADQETQYF
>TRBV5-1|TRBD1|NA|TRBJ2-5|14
TGCGCCAGCAGCTGGACAGGGGGGGAGGAGACCCAGTACTTC
CASSWTGGEETQYF
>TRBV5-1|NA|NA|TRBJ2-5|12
TGCGCCAGCAGGACGGGGGAAGAGACCCAGTACTTC
CASRTGEETQYF
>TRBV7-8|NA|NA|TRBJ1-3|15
TGTGCCAGCAGCCTATCGAGCGGGGGGGGAAACACCATATATTTT
CASSLSSGGGNTIYF
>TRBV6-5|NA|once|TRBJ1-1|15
TGTGCCAGCAGATATTCAGGGATCCCTAACACTGAAGCTTTCTTT
CASRYSGIPNTEAFF
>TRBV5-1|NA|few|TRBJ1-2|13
TGCGCCAGCAGCTTGGGGGCCCAATATGGCTACACCTTC
CASSLGAQYGYTF
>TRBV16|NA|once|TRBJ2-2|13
TGTGCCAGCAGCCAATCCCGCACCGGGGAGCTGTTTTTT
CASSQSRTGELFF